The clone carrying this TCR beta chain was detected once. As yet, its antigen is unknown. The data originate from a study of shared clonotypes between healthy human individuals. Study-wide results and limits: With a handful of donors compared, 4.5% to 6.5% of naive CD4 clonotypes were shared.

The data were produced by immunoSEQ multiplex PCR, yet TCRdb's version contains in-frame clones alone and is incomplete. The sample records millions of clones, over 85% being singletons. V lost 5 bases to trimming and J lost 4 bases, with 11 bases between them. Germline V gene data show CDR1 as ENHRY and CDR2 as SYGVKD. The CDR3 is 13 residues long. The sample consisted of naive CD4+ T cells sorted from blood. The subset was: CD45RA+ positively selected. The clonotype comes from a man aged 18 to 29 in good health. This chain uses TRBV10-3 with TRBJ2-5; D possibly corresponds to TRBD2 (5 bases). The CDR3 here is CAISLAFRETQYF. CDR3 nucleotide sequence: TGTGCCATCAGTCTAGCTTTTAGAGAGACCCAGTACTTC.